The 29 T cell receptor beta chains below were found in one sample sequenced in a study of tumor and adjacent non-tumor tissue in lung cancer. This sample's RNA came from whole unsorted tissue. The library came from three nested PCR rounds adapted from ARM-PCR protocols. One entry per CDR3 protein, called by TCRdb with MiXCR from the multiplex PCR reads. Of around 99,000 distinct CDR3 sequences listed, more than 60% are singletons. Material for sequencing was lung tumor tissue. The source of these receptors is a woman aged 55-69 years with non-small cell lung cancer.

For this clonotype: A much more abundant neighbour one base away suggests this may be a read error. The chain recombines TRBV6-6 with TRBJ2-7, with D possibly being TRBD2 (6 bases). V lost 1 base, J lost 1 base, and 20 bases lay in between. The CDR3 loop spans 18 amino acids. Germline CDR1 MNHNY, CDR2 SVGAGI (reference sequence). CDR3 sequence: CASSYWGTHVFESYEQYF. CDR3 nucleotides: TGTGCCAGCAGTTACTGGGGGACTCATGTTTTTGAATCCTACGAGCAGTACTTC.

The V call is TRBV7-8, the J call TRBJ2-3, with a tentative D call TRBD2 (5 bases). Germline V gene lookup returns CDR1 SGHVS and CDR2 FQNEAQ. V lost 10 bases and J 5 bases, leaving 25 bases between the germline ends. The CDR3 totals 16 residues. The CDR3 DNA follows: TGTGCCAACAGACATACCGGGATCTCGATGCGAGATACGCAGTATTTT. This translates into CANRHTGISMRDTQYF. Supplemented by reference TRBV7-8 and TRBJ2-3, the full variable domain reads GAGVSQSPRYKVAKRGQDVALRCDPISGHVSLFWYQQALGQGPEFLTYFQNEAQLDKSGLPSDRFFAERPEGSVSTLKIQRTQQEDSAVYLCANRHTGISMRDTQYFGPGTRLTVL.

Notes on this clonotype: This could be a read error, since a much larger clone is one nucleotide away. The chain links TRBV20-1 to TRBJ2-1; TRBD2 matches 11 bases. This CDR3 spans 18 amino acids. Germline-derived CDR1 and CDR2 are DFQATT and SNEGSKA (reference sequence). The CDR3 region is CSARDPSRLAGTYNEPFF. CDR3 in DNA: TGCAGTGCTAGAGACCCCTCTCGACTAGCGGGGACCTACAATGAGCCGTTCTTC.

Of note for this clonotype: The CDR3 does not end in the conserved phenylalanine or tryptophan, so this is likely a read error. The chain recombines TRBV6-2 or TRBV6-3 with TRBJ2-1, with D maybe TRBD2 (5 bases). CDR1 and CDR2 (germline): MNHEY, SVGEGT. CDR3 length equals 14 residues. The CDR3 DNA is TGTACCAGCTGCGGTCGTCCGGGGTTCAATGAGCAGTTCCTC. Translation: CTSCGRPGFNEQFL.

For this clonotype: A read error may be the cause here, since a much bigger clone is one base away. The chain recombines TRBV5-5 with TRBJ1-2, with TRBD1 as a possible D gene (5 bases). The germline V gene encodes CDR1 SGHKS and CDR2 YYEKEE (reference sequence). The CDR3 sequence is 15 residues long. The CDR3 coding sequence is TGTGCCATCAGCTTGGGACCCGCCGCTAACTATGGCTACACCTTC. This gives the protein CAISLGPAANYGYTF.

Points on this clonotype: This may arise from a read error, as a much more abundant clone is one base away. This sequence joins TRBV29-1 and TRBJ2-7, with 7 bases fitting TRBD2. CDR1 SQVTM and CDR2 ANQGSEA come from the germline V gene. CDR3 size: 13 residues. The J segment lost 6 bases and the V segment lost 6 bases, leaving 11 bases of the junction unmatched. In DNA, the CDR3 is TGCAGCGTCGCCACTGGCGGGAGCTTCGAGCAGTACTTC. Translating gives CSVATGGSFEQYF.

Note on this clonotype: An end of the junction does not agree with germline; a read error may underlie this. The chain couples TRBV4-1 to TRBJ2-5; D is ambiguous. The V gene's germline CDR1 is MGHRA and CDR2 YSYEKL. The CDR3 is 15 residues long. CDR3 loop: CANSQDRGTVKTQYF. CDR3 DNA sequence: TGCGCCAACAGCCAAGATCGCGGTACAGTGAAGACCCAGTACTTC.

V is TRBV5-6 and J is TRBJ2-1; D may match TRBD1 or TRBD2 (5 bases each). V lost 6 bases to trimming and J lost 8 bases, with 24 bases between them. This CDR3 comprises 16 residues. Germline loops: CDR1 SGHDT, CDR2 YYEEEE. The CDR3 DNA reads TGTGCCAGCAAATATCGCCCCAGTGGGGGATTAGATGAGCAGTTCTTC. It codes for CASKYRPSGGLDEQFF.

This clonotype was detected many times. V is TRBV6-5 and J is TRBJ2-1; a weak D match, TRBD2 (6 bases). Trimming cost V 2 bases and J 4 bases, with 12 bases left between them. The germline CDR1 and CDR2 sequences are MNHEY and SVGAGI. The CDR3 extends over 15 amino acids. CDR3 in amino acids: CASSYTGEGYNEQFF. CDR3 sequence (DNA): TGTGCCAGCAGTTACACGGGGGAAGGGTACAATGAGCAGTTCTTC.

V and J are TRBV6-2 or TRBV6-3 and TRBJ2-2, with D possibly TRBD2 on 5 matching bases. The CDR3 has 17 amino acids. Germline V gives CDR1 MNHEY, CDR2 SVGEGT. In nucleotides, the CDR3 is TGTACATGCAGTTACACCCAACAGAGGGCCAACACCGGGGAGCTGTTTTTT. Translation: CTCSYTQQRANTGELFF.

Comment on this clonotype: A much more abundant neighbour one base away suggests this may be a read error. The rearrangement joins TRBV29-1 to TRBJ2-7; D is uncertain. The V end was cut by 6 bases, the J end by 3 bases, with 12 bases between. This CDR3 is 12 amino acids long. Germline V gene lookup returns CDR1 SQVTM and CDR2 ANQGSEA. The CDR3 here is CSVLIQSYEQYF. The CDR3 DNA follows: TGCAGCGTCCTGATACAGAGCTACGAGCAGTACTTC.

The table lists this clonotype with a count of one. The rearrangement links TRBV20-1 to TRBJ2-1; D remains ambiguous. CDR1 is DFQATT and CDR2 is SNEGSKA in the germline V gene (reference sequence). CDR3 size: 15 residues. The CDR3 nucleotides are TGCACTGCACCGGTACCGGAGTATACCTACAATGAGCAGTTCTTC. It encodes CTAPVPEYTYNEQFF.

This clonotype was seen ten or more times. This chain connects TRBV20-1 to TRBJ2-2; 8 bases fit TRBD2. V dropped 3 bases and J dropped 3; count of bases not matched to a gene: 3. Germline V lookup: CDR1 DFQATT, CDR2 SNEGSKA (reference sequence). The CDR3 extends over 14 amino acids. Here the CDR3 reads CSARAGGDTGELFF. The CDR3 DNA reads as TGCAGTGCTAGGGCGGGGGGAGACACCGGGGAGCTGTTTTTT.

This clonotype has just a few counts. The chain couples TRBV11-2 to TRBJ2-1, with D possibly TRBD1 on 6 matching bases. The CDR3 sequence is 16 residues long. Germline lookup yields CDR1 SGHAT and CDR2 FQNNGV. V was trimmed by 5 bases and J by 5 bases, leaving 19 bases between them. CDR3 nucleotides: TGTGCCAGCAGCCGGGATAGGGGGTTACTAGACAATGAGCAGTTCTTC. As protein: CASSRDRGLLDNEQFF.

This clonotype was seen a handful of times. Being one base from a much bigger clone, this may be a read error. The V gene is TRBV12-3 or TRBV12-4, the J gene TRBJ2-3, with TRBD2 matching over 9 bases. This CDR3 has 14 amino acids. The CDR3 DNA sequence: TGTGCCAGCAGTTTCAGCGGGAGGCGAGATGCGCAGTATTTT. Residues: CASSFSGRRDAQYF.

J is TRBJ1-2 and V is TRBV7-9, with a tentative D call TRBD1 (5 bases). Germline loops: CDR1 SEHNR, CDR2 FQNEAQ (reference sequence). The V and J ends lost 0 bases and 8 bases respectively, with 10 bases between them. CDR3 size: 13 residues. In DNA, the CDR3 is TGTGCCAGCAGCTTAGCCAGGGAGAACGGCTACACCTTC. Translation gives CASSLARENGYTF.

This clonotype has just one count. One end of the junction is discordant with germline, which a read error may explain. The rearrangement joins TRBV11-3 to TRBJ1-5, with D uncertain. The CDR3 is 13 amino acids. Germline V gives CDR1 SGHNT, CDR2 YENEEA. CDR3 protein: CVSSRGRDQPQRF. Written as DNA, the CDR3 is TGTGTCAGCAGCAGAGGCAGAGATCAGCCCCAGCGTTTT. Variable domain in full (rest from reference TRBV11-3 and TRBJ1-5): EAGVVQSPRYKIIEKKQPVAFWCNPISGHNTLYWYLQNLGQGPELLIRYENEEAVDDSQLPKDRFSAERLKGVDSTLKIQPAELGDSAVYLCVSSRGRDQPQRFGDGTRLSIL.

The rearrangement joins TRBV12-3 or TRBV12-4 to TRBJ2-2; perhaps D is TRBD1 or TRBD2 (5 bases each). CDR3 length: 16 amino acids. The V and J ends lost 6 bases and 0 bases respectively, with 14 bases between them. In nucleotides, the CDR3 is TGTGCCAGCAGACCGTGGGACGATTCGAACACCGGGGAGCTGTTTTTT. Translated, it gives CASRPWDDSNTGELFF.

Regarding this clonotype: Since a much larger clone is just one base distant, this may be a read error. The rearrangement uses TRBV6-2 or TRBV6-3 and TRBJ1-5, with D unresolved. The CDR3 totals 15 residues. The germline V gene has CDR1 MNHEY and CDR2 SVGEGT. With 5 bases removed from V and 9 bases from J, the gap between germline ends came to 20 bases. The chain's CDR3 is CASSELDEGPRPQHF. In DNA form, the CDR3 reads TGTGCCAGCAGTGAACTTGACGAGGGCCCAAGGCCCCAGCATTTT.

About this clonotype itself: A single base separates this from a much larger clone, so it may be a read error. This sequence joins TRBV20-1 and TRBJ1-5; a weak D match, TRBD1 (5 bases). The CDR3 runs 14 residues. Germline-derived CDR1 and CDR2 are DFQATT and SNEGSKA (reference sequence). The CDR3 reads CIARDLQGTQPQHF. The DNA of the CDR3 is TGCATTGCTAGAGATCTGCAGGGTACTCAGCCCCAGCATTTT.

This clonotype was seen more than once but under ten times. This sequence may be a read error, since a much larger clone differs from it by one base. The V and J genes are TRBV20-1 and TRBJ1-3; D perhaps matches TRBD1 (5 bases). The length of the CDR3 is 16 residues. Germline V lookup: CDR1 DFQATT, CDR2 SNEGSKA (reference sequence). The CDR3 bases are TGCGGTGCTAGACCCTCCGGGGCTAGCTCTGGAAACACCATATATTTT. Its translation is CGARPSGASSGNTIYF.

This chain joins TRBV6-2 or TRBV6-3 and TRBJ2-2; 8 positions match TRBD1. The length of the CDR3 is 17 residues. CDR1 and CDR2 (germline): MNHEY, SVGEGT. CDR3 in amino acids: CISSGNKGQGGTGELFF. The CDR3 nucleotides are TGTATCAGCAGCGGAAACAAAGGACAGGGTGGCACCGGGGAGCTGTTTTTT.

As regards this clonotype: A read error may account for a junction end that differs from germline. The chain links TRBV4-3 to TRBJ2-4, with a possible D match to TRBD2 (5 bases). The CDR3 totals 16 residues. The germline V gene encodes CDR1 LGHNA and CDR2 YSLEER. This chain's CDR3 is CASSPAIGLLKNIRYF. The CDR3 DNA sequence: TGCGCCAGCAGCCCTGCGATAGGACTGCTGAAAAACATTCGGTACTTC.

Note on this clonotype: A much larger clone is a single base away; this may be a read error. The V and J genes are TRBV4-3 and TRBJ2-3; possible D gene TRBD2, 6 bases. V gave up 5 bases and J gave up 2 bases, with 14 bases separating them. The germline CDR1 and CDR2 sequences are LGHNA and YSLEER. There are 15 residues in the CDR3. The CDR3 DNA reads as TGCGCCAGCAGCGCACGGGGCGGGGCCACAGATACGCAGTATTTT. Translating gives CASSARGGATDTQYF.

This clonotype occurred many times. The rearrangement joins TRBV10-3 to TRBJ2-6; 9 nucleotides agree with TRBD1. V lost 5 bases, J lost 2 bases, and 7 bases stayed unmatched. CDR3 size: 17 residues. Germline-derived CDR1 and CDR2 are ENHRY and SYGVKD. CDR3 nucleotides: TGTGCCATCAGTCAAGGACAGGGGAACGCTGGGGCCAACGTCCTGACTTTC. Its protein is CAISQGQGNAGANVLTF.

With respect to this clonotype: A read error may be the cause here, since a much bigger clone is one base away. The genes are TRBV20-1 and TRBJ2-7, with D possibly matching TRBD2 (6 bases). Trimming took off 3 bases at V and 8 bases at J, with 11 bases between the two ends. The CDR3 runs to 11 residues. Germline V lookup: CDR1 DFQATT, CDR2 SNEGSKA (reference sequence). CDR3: CSAREGFKQYF. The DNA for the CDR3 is TGCAGTGCTAGGGAGGGGTTTAAGCAGTACTTC.

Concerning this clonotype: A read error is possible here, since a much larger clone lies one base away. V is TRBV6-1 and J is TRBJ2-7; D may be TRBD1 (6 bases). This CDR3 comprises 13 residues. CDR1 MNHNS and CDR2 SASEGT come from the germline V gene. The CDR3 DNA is TGTCCCAGCAGTGGACAGCTTTCCTACGAGCAGTACTTC. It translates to CPSSGQLSYEQYF.

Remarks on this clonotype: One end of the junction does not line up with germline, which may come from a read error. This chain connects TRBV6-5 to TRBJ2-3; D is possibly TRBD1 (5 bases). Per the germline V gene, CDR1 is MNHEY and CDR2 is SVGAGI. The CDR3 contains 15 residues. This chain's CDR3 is CATSARGFGTDTQYF. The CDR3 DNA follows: TGTGCCACCAGTGCAAGGGGATTTGGCACAGATACGCAGTATTTT.

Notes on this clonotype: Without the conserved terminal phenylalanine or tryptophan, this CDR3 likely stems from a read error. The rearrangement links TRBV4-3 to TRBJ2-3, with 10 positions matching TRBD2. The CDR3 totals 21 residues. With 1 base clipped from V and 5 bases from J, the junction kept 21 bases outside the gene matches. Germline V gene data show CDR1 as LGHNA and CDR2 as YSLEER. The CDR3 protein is CASSQVLAAGTTSGVIDTQYS. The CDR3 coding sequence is TGCGCCAGCAGCCAAGTACTAGCTGCGGGAACAACTAGCGGGGTCATAGATACGCAGTATTCT.